This TCR beta chain comes out of a study of blood T cell repertoires in COVID-19. Study-level background: T cells, B-cell-depleted T cells, or PBMCs provided the cDNA or gDNA that served as material.

Sequencing was performed with immunoSEQ multiplex PCR; in TCRdb, only in-frame clones are kept and a portion is missing. The repertoire consists of 200,000 to 250,000 clones, with about 84% occurring once and the leading ten covering roughly 4.3%. The CDR3 runs to 12 residues. Trimming took off 7 bases at V and 1 base at J, with 7 bases between the two ends. From germline, CDR1 is SGHDN and CDR2 FVKESK. The sequenced material came from PBMCs or T cells enriched from blood (not recorded which). J is TRBJ1-1 and V is TRBV14, with D unclear. The receptor was isolated from a man aged 30-40 years with acute COVID-19. CDR3 sequence reads: CASTPQNTEAFF. In DNA form, the CDR3 reads TGTGCCAGCACCCCCCAGAACACTGAAGCTTTCTTT.